This entry describes one TCR beta chain. The data derive from a study of T cell responses to AZD1222 COVID-19 vaccine. Produced via immunoSEQ multiplex PCR; TCRdb's table is partial and in-frame only. Of over 100,000 clones in the sample, less than 95% were seen once. There are 17 residues in the CDR3. CDR1 and CDR2 from the germline V gene are SGHRS and YFSETQ. Losses at the gene ends were 4 bases for V and 8 bases for J; bases not matched to a gene: 10. This specimen was peripheral blood, taken on day 0 of AZD1222 vaccination. The genes are TRBV5-1 and TRBJ2-1; 15 positions match TRBD2. This receptor was identified in an adult in good health. The CDR3 spells CASSTGLAGGTRDEQFF. CDR3 bases: TGCGCCAGCAGCACCGGACTAGCGGGGGGGACCAGGGATGAGCAGTTCTTC.